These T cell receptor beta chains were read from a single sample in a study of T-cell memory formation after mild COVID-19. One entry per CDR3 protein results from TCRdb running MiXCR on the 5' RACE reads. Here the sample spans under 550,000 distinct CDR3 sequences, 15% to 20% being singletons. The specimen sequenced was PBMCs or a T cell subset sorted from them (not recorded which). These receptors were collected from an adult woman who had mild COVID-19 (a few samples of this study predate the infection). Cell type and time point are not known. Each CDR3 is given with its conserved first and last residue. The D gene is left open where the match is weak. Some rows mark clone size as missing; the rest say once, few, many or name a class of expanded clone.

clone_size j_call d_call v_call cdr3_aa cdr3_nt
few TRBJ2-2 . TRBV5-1 CASSSAGNTGELFF TGCGCCAGCAGCTCCGCAGGAAACACCGGGGAGCTGTTTTTT
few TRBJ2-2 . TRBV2 CASSRIRETGELFF TGTGCCAGCAGTCGCATCAGGGAAACCGGGGAGCTGTTTTTT
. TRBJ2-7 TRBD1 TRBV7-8 CASSLGDRGPEQYF TGTGCCAGCAGCTTAGGGGACAGGGGGCCCGAGCAGTACTTC
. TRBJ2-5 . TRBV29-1 CSVEGIGAWGETQYF TGCAGCGTTGAAGGTATCGGAGCCTGGGGAGAGACCCAGTACTTC
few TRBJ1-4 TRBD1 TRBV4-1 CASSPLSVRGNEKLFF TGCGCCAGCAGCCCCCTTTCCGTCAGGGGGAATGAAAAACTGTTTTTT
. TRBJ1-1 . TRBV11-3 CASSYRVGEWAEAFF TGTGCCAGCAGCTACAGGGTTGGAGAGTGGGCTGAAGCTTTCTTT
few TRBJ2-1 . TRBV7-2 CASSSYYEQFF TGTGCCAGCAGCTCTTACTATGAGCAGTTCTTC
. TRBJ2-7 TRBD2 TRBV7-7 CASSLGSSGTYEQYF TGTGCTAGCAGTCTAGGGTCTAGCGGGACCTACGAGCAGTACTTC
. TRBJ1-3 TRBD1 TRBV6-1 CASTRDRGSSGNTIYF TGTGCCAGCACCCGGGACAGGGGCTCCTCTGGAAACACCATATATTTT
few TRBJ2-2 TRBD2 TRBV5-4 CASSHAELASWTGELFF TGTGCCAGCAGCCACGCAGAACTAGCGTCGTGGACCGGGGAGCTGTTTTTT
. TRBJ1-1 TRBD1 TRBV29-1 CSGRGGLVTEAFF TGCAGCGGCAGGGGGGGGTTAGTAACTGAAGCTTTCTTT
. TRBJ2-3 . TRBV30 CAWSPGVVRPDTQYF TGTGCCTGGAGCCCGGGTGTTGTGCGCCCAGATACGCAGTATTTT
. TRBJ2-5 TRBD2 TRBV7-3 CASSLSGGGAGETQYF TGTGCCAGCAGCTTGTCCGGCGGGGGGGCCGGGGAGACCCAGTACTTC
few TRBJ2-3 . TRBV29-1 CSVEASNTQYF TGCAGCGTTGAGGCCAGTAATACGCAGTATTTT
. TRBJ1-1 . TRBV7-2 CASRTGRHPNTEAFF TGTGCCAGCAGGACGGGACGCCATCCGAACACTGAAGCTTTCTTT
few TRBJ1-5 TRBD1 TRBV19 CASRPDRGGLGAQHF TGTGCCAGTCGCCCGGACAGGGGGGGGCTTGGGGCCCAGCATTTT
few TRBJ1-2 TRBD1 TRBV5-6 CASSAGTGIYGYTF TGTGCCAGCAGCGCCGGGACAGGGATCTATGGCTACACCTTC
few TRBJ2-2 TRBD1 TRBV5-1 CASSLSSGQQTGELFF TGCGCCAGCAGCTTGAGTTCGGGACAGCAAACCGGGGAGCTGTTTTTT
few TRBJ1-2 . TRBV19 CASRARVPNYGYTF TGTGCCAGTCGGGCCAGGGTCCCTAACTATGGCTACACCTTC
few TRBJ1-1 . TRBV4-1 CASSQDGGGATEAFF TGCGCCAGCAGCCAAGATGGCGGCGGAGCAACTGAAGCTTTCTTT
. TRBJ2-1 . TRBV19 CASSNLPGGQFF TGTGCCAGTAGTAACCTACCCGGGGGGCAGTTCTTC
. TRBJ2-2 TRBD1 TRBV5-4 CASSLPGQANTGELFF TGTGCCAGCAGCTTACCAGGACAGGCTAACACCGGGGAGCTGTTTTTT
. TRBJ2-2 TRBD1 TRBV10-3 CAISQSPPGQGRTGELFF TGTGCCATCAGCCAGTCCCCCCCGGGACAGGGTAGAACCGGGGAGCTGTTTTTT
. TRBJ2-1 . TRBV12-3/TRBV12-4 CASSHLPYSNNEQFF TGTGCCAGCAGTCACTTACCCTATTCAAACAATGAGCAGTTCTTC
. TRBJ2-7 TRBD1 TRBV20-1 CSARGTVPYEQYF TGCAGTGCTAGGGGGACAGTACCCTACGAGCAGTACTTC
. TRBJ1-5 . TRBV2 CASTGTNQPQHF TGTGCCAGCACGGGCACTAATCAGCCCCAGCATTTT
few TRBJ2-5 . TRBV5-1 CASRQGQETQYF TGCGCCAGCAGACAGGGCCAGGAGACCCAGTACTTC
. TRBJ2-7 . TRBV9 CASSVTEGVLIYEQYF TGTGCCAGCAGCGTTACTGAGGGGGTTCTTATCTACGAGCAGTACTTC
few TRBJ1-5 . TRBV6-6 CASSPRGGELSNQPQHF TGTGCCAGCAGTCCCCGTGGGGGGGAACTTAGCAATCAGCCCCAGCATTTT
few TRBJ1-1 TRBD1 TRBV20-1 CGDRGANTEAFF TGCGGGGACAGGGGGGCCAACACTGAAGCTTTCTTT
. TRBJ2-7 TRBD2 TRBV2 CASKSGTSGGEQYF TGTGCCAGCAAGTCCGGGACTAGTGGCGGCGAGCAGTACTTC
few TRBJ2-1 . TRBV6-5 CASSLLGVRSYNEQFF TGTGCCAGCAGCCTCCTCGGGGTCCGCTCCTACAATGAGCAGTTCTTC
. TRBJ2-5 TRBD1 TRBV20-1 CSAMDRGRETQYF TGCAGTGCCATGGACAGGGGAAGGGAGACCCAGTACTTC
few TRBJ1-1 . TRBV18 CASTPGGGIVNTEAFF TGTGCCAGCACTCCCGGGGGGGGTATCGTGAACACTGAAGCTTTCTTT
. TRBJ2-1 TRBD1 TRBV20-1 CSAKQGYNEQFF TGCAGTGCCAAACAGGGGTACAATGAGCAGTTCTTC
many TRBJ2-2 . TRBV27 CASIGGARLNTGELFF TGTGCCAGCATAGGGGGGGCTCGCTTGAACACCGGGGAGCTGTTTTTT
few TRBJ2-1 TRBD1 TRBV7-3 CASGLGTGGSEQFF TGTGCCAGCGGACTGGGAACAGGGGGCAGCGAGCAGTTCTTC
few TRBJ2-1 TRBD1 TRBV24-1 CATSDLGGTGDYNEQFF TGTGCCACCAGTGACCTAGGCGGGACAGGGGATTACAATGAGCAGTTCTTC
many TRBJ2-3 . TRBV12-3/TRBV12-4 CASRRDISWDTQYF TGTGCCAGCAGGCGGGACATCTCTTGGGATACGCAGTATTTT
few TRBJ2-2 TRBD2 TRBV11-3 CASTRGLAERGELFF TGTGCCAGCACGAGGGGACTAGCGGAACGGGGGGAGCTGTTTTTT
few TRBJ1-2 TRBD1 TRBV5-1 CASSSLDRGGGYTF TGCGCCAGCAGCTCCTTGGACAGGGGAGGTGGCTACACCTTC
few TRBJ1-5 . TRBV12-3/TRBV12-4 CASSFNLGGNQPQHF TGTGCCAGCAGTTTTAACTTAGGGGGCAATCAGCCCCAGCATTTT
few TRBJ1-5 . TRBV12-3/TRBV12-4 CASTSGSRLIYSNQPQHF TGTGCCAGCACCTCAGGGTCCCGTTTAATCTATAGCAATCAGCCCCAGCATTTT
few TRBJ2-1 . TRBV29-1 CSVSRSGEQFF TGCAGCGTTTCGAGAAGCGGAGAGCAGTTCTTC
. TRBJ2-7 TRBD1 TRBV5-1 CASSVRQGTRYEQYF TGCGCCAGCAGCGTGAGACAGGGGACCCGCTACGAGCAGTACTTC
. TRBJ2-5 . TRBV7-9 CASTRAGTQETQYF TGTGCCAGCACCAGAGCGGGCACTCAAGAGACCCAGTACTTC
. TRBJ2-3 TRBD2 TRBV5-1 CASSPGTSGSMTDTQYF TGCGCCAGCAGCCCGGGGACTAGCGGGAGTATGACAGATACGCAGTATTTT
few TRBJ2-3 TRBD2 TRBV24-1 CATSRSGRSDTQYF TGTGCCACCAGTAGGAGCGGGAGGTCGGATACGCAGTATTTT
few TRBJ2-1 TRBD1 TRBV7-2 CASSGGQGARNEQFF TGTGCCAGCAGTGGGGGACAGGGGGCTAGGAATGAGCAGTTCTTC
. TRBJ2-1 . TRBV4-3 CASSQGRVRSNEQFF TGCGCCAGCAGCCAAGGGCGTGTACGGTCCAATGAGCAGTTCTTC